This TCR beta chain was identified in a study of blood T cell repertoires in COVID-19. At the level of the study: Both acute and convalescent COVID-19 samples were obtained from the United States, Italy and Spain. PBMCs, B-cell-depleted T cells, or T cells provided the cDNA or gDNA that made up the material.

Authors' data handling: The authors estimated nucleated cell counts from reference gene primer amplification. Only in-frame clones appear in the TCRdb table, and some are missing; sequencing was by immunoSEQ multiplex PCR. Clonal size and the V and J genes are those of that table, whereas D and trimming came from the DNA. The table has roughly 250,000 clones, 70% to 85% seen once. Trimming cost V 7 bases and J 7 bases; bases outside gene matches: 10. Germline CDR1 is SNHLY and CDR2 is FYNNEI. This CDR3 has 15 residues. This chain connects TRBV2 to TRBJ2-2; 9 bases match TRBD2. The sequenced sample consisted of peripheral blood. The TCR comes from a woman older than 75 with acute or convalescent COVID-19. The CDR3 reads CASKLAGLKGGELFF. CDR3 nucleotide sequence: TGTGCCAGCAAACTAGCGGGCCTCAAGGGCGGGGAGCTGTTTTTT.